This TCR beta chain is drawn from a study of control samples from healthy donors and cancer patients. Deletions cut 0 bases from V and 2 bases from J, with 11 bases between. The CDR3 length is 15 residues. Germline V gene data show CDR1 as GTSNPN and CDR2 as SVGIG (reference sequence). Sequencing used immunoSEQ multiplex PCR; TCRdb keeps in-frame clones, though not all of them. The data hold under 300,000 clones, with around 79% observed a single time. This chain links TRBV30 with TRBJ1-3; D remains unclear. The clonotype was recovered from an older woman with lung cancer. The sequencing sample was made of PBMCs. The CDR3 region has the DNA TGTGCCTGGAGTGTATCGGCGGGAGCTGGAAACACCATATATTTT. The encoded protein is CAWSVSAGAGNTIYF.